This T cell receptor (beta chain) is drawn from a study of early T cells in non-severe SARS-CoV-2 infection. Overall study context: Sequencing targeted bulk RNA from unsorted whole blood, leaving chains unpaired.

There are 14 residues in the CDR3. Germline V gives CDR1 DFQATT, CDR2 SNEGSKA (reference sequence). This clonotype was counted at least ten times. One entry per CDR3 protein results from TCRdb running MiXCR on the 5' RACE reads. The table has about 59,000 distinct CDR3 sequences, roughly an eighth seen once; the top ten hold roughly 10%. The sample was whole blood, taken at baseline. The receptor's source is an adult who was a healthcare worker with PCR-confirmed SARS-CoV-2 infection or an uninfected control (not recorded which). This rearrangement joins TRBV20-1 to TRBJ2-5, with a weak D call TRBD2 (6 bases). CDR3 sequence reads: CSLAGGRGEETQYF. CDR3 bases: TGCAGCCTGGCCGGAGGGCGAGGGGAAGAGACCCAGTACTTC.